A single T cell receptor (beta chain) is shown here with its context. Its antigen is not known. This CDR3 has 13 amino acids. The V gene lost 3 bases and the J gene lost 5 bases, with 11 bases spanning the gap. The germline gives CDR1 MDHEN, CDR2 SYDVKM. The method was immunoSEQ multiplex PCR; TCRdb's version includes in-frame clones alone and lacks a portion of them. The repertoire has about 15,000 clones, more than 70% of them found once; the top ten carry 28%. The data were obtained in a study of T cell clones after liver transplantation. Across the study: TCRbeta sequencing after a pre-transplant mixed lymphocyte reaction identified graft-donor-reactive clones, later tracked in post-transplant blood. Blood was drawn pre-transplant, before withdrawal, and after full or failed withdrawal. Study-wide results and caveats: Small, mixed patient groups and varying post-transplant times limit these conclusions.

This specimen was CD8+ T cells from blood, taken approximately 4 years after liver transplant. The receptor's source is a human patient who received a liver transplant. These T cells may partly come from the graft donor. V gene TRBV28 combines with J gene TRBJ2-7; possibly TRBD1 or TRBD2 for D (6 bases each). The CDR3 is CASSFGGPHEQYF. The CDR3 DNA reads TGTGCCAGCAGTTTTGGGGGGCCGCACGAGCAGTACTTC.